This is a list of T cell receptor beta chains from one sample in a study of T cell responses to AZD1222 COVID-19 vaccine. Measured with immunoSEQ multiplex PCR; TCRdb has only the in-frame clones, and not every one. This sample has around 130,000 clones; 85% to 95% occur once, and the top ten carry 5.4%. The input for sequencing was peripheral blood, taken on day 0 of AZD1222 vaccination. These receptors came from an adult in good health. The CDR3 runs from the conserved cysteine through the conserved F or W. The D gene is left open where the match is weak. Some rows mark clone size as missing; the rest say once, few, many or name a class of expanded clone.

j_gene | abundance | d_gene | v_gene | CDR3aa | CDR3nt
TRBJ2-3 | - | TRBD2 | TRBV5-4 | CASSSGSGGPDTQYF | TGTGCCAGCAGCTCCGGTAGCGGGGGGCCAGATACGCAGTATTTT
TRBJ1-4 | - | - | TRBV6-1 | CASSVGWGASDEKLFF | TGTGCCAGCAGTGTCGGCTGGGGGGCCAGCGATGAAAAACTGTTTTTT
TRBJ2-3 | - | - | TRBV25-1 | CASSERAGATDTQYF | TGTGCCAGCAGTGAACGGGCGGGGGCCACAGATACGCAGTATTTT
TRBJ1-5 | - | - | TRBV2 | CASSGGRNSNQPQHF | TGTGCCAGCAGTGGGGGAAGAAATAGCAATCAGCCCCAGCATTTT
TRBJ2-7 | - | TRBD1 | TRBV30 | CAWTQGTGNYEQYF | TGTGCCTGGACGCAAGGGACAGGGAACTACGAGCAGTACTTC
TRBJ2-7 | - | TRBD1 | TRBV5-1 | CASSGTGESYEQYF | TGCGCCAGCAGCGGGACAGGGGAGTCCTACGAGCAGTACTTC
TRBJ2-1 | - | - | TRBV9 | CASSVDLVQNEQFF | TGTGCCAGCAGCGTAGACCTAGTCCAAAATGAGCAGTTCTTC
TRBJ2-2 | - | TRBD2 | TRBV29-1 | CSVGTMGTGELFF | TGCAGCGTCGGGACTATGGGGACCGGGGAGCTGTTTTTT
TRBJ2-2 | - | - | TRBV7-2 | CASSLPRAGYTGELFF | TGTGCCAGCAGCTTACCCCGAGCCGGGTACACCGGGGAGCTGTTTTTT
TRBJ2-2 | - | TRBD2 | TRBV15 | CATSGGLAVKNTGELFF | TGTGCCACCAGCGGCGGACTAGCGGTGAAGAACACCGGGGAGCTGTTTTTT
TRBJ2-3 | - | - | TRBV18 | CASSPKYSDTQYF | TGTGCCAGCTCACCAAAGTATTCCGATACGCAGTATTTT
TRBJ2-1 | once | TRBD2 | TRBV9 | CASSGGIYNEQFF | TGTGCCAGTTCGGGAGGGATCTACAATGAGCAGTTCTTC
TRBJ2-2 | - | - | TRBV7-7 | CASSPAGPTGELFF | TGTGCTAGCAGCCCCGCCGGACCCACCGGGGAGCTGTTTTTT
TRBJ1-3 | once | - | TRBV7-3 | CASSSPPGNTIYF | TGTGCCAGCAGCTCCCCCCCTGGAAACACCATATATTTT
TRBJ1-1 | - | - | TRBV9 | CASSVSAELITEAFF | TGTGCCAGCAGCGTATCGGCGGAATTGATCACTGAAGCTTTCTTT
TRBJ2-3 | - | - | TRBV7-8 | CASSRPASDTQYF | TGTGCCAGCAGCCGTCCCGCCTCAGATACGCAGTATTTT
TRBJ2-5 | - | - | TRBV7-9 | CASSVTGSRGETQYF | TGTGCCAGCAGCGTAACAGGGTCGAGAGGAGAGACCCAGTACTTC
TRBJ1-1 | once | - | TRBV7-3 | CASSSEGWTNTEAFF | TGTGCCAGCAGCTCCGAGGGGTGGACAAACACTGAAGCTTTCTTT
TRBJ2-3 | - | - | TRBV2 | CASSEFTDTQYF | TGTGCCAGCAGTGAATTCACAGATACGCAGTATTTT
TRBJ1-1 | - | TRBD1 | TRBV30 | CAGKTGGITEAFF | TGTGCCGGAAAGACAGGGGGGATCACTGAAGCTTTCTTT
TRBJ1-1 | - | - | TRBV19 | CASSTSGQNTEAFF | TGTGCCAGTAGTACGTCGGGACAGAACACTGAAGCTTTCTTT